A single sample gave rise to the 26 T cell receptor beta chains below, sequenced in a study of T cell repertoires in cytomegalovirus infection. Their antigens are not known. TCRdb called the reads again in MiXCR, with one record for every CDR3 protein. The table lists some 560,000 distinct CDR3 sequences, about 39% of them singletons. Sequencing was performed on cultured PBMCs, taken from culture after CMV antigen stimulation. These TCRs come from a human donor in good health (CMV status not recorded). Some clones in this sample may be carry-over from other donors' samples.

Notes on this clonotype: One end of the junction does not line up with germline, which may come from a read error. This sequence joins TRBV6-1 and TRBJ1-2; D uncertain. This CDR3 is built from 14 residues. Germline assignment: CDR1 MNHNS and CDR2 SASEGT. CDR3 in DNA: TGTGCCAGCATTGAATTCCAGAGCAACTATGGCTACACCTTC. Its translation is CASIEFQSNYGYTF.

This clonotype appeared a few times. The chain joins TRBV7-6 to TRBJ2-1, with D perhaps TRBD2 (6 bases). The CDR3 contains 15 residues. Trimming took 1 base from V and 5 from J, leaving 12 bases between them. Germline assignment: CDR1 SGHVS and CDR2 FNYEAQ. CDR3 in DNA: TGTGCCAGCAGCTTAGTGGGGGGTCCAAACAATGAGCAGTTCTTC. Residues: CASSLVGGPNNEQFF.

A few counts support this clonotype. The chain is built from TRBV7-9 and TRBJ2-5; D remains unclear. Germline CDR1 reads SEHNR; CDR2 reads FQNEAQ (reference sequence). The CDR3 sequence is 15 residues long. Trimming took off 3 bases at V and 4 bases at J, with 15 bases between the two ends. CDR3 bases: TGTGCCAGCAGCTTGGGCAGTCCTTTGGTAGAGACCCAGTACTTC. It encodes CASSLGSPLVETQYF.

Here the CDR3 DNA reads TGTGCCAGCAGCTTATTAGTCAGACTGAACACTGAAGCTTTCTTT. This encodes CASSLLVRLNTEAFF. The chain recombines TRBV7-9 with TRBJ1-1; D gene ambiguous. The CDR3 has 15 amino acids. Germline CDR1 reads SEHNR; CDR2 reads FQNEAQ (reference sequence). Trimming cost V 2 bases and J 0 bases, with 10 bases left between them.

The chain uses TRBV5-5 and TRBJ2-7; D is possibly TRBD2 (5 bases). The V and J ends lost 4 bases and 2 bases respectively, with 16 bases between them. This CDR3 is 15 amino acids long. The germline V gene has CDR1 SGHKS and CDR2 YYEKEE (reference sequence). The CDR3 DNA reads as TGTGCCAGCAGCATTGAGCCGTCCGGGGCCTACGAGCAGTACTTC. Translation gives CASSIEPSGAYEQYF.

This clonotype was seen more than once but under ten times. The chain recombines TRBV7-2 with TRBJ2-2; D remains ambiguous. Germline V CDR1 and CDR2: SGHTA, FQGNSA. Trimming stripped 8 bases from V and 3 bases from J, with 13 bases between. The length of the CDR3 is 14 residues. CDR3 nucleotide sequence: TGTGCCAGCGGGCTCGTGGGCTACACCGGGGAGCTGTTTTTT. Amino acid sequence: CASGLVGYTGELFF.

This clonotype was found a few times. This chain uses TRBV12-3 or TRBV12-4 with TRBJ2-3; D is uncertain. V dropped 6 bases and J dropped 6 bases, with 13 bases sitting between them. The CDR3 has 13 residues. The CDR3 protein is CASSPGELDTQYF. CDR3 nucleotides: TGTGCCAGCAGCCCCGGTGAGCTTGATACGCAGTATTTT.

The chain couples TRBV28 to TRBJ2-4; a possible D gene is TRBD1 (5 bases). The CDR3 has 14 amino acids. The V end was cut by 3 bases, the J end by 9 bases, with 15 bases between. Germline V gene data show CDR1 as MDHEN and CDR2 as SYDVKM. DNA of the CDR3: TGTGCCAGCAGTTTTCCCTTATCTAGGGGCATTCAGTACTTC. Its protein product is CASSFPLSRGIQYF.

This chain joins TRBV7-2 and TRBJ1-2; D is unresolved. Per germline, CDR1 SGHTA and CDR2 FQGNSA. The CDR3 has 12 amino acids. Trimming shortened V by 5 bases and J by 3 bases, and 7 bases separated the two germline ends. The CDR3 loop is CASSLLHYGYTF. The CDR3 DNA is TGTGCCAGCAGCCTTTTACACTATGGCTACACCTTC.

This chain uses TRBV9 with TRBJ2-7, with 7 bases lining up with TRBD2. CDR3 size: 16 residues. Germline CDR1 SGDLS, CDR2 YYNGEE. V lost 4 bases to trimming and J lost 2 bases; unmatched junction nucleotides: 12. CDR3: CASSPRWAGETYEQYF. As DNA, the CDR3 is TGTGCCAGCAGCCCCCGGTGGGCGGGGGAGACCTACGAGCAGTACTTC.

The table lists this clonotype with a count of one. The rearrangement uses TRBV10-3 and TRBJ2-3, with no clear D. Germline CDR1 ENHRY, CDR2 SYGVKD. The CDR3 runs 15 residues. V dropped 1 base and J dropped 2 bases, with 10 bases sitting between them. The CDR3 is CAISEFRSPTDTQYF. CDR3 bases: TGTGCCATCAGTGAGTTTCGTAGTCCCACAGATACGCAGTATTTT.

A few counts support this clonotype. This chain links TRBV5-1 with TRBJ2-1; a weak D match, TRBD1 (6 bases). Trimming left V 0 bases short and J 4 bases short, with 17 bases between. Germline V lookup: CDR1 SGHRS, CDR2 YFSETQ. The CDR3 spans 17 residues. Here the CDR3 reads CASSLDLGDIIYNEQFF. The CDR3 nucleotides are TGCGCCAGCAGCTTGGATCTAGGGGACATAATATACAATGAGCAGTTCTTC.

This clonotype was counted a single time. This chain joins TRBV15 and TRBJ2-5; D uncertain. This CDR3 has 15 residues. Germline V CDR1 and CDR2: LNHNV, YYDKDF (reference sequence). Trimming stripped 3 bases from V and 3 bases from J, with 14 bases between. The CDR3, as DNA: TGTGCCACCAGCAGGGACGGACGGGTGGAAGAGACCCAGTACTTC. It encodes CATSRDGRVEETQYF. The full variable domain, rest sourced from reference TRBV15 and TRBJ2-5, is DAMVIQNPRYQVTQFGKPVTLSCSQTLNHNVMYWYQQKSSQAPKLLFHYYDKDFNNEADTPDNFQSRRPNTSFCFLDIRSPGLGDTAMYLCATSRDGRVEETQYFGPGTRLLVL.

This clonotype has more than one count but fewer than ten. The chain couples TRBV7-6 to TRBJ1-5; no firm D call. Germline loops: CDR1 SGHVS, CDR2 FNYEAQ. The CDR3 is 13 amino acids. With 5 bases removed from V and 7 bases from J, the gap between germline ends came to 12 bases. The CDR3 DNA reads TGTGCCAGCAGCCCGACTCGAGGGCAGCCCCAGCATTTT. Translating gives CASSPTRGQPQHF.

The chain combines TRBV6-1 with TRBJ1-6, with 7 bases aligning to TRBD1. Germline V gene data show CDR1 as MNHNS and CDR2 as SASEGT. The V segment lost 6 bases and the J segment 10 bases; nucleotides outside the gene matches: 9. CDR3 length equals 14 residues. CDR3 sequence (DNA): TGTGCCAGCAGATATACAGGGGATGGATCACCCCTCCACTTT. This encodes CASRYTGDGSPLHF.

This CDR3 reads CASTSGGAGAQYF. The DNA for the CDR3 is TGTGCCAGCACCTCCGGGGGGGCGGGGGCCCAGTACTTC. The rearrangement joins TRBV7-2 to TRBJ2-5; 8 bases line up with TRBD2. Germline loops: CDR1 SGHTA, CDR2 FQGNSA. This CDR3 comprises 13 residues. V was clipped by 7 bases and J by 9 bases; unmatched bases: 10. Based on the CDR3 plus reference TRBV7-2 and TRBJ2-5, the full variable domain is GAGVSQSPSNKVTEKGKDVELRCDPISGHTALYWYRQSLGQGLEFLIYFQGNSAPDKSGLPSDRFSAERTGGSVSTLTIQRTQQEDSAVYLCASTSGGAGAQYFGPGTRLLVL.

The V and J genes are TRBV20-1 and TRBJ2-3; no reliable D call. CDR3 length: 15 residues. Trimming cost V 2 bases and J 2 bases, with 14 bases left between them. Germline CDR1 and CDR2: DFQATT and SNEGSKA (reference sequence). CDR3 residues: CSARRSETTTDTQYF. The CDR3 nucleotides read TGCAGTGCTAGACGGTCCGAAACAACCACAGATACGCAGTATTTT.

The chain employs TRBV5-4 and TRBJ2-3, with a weak D call TRBD2 (5 bases). This CDR3 has 14 residues. The V gene's germline CDR1 is SGHNT and CDR2 YYREEE (reference sequence). V was shortened by 7 bases and J by 4 bases, with 16 bases between the two germline ends. CDR3 loop: CASGTDTAADTQYF. Here the CDR3 DNA reads TGTGCCAGCGGAACCGATACAGCGGCAGATACGCAGTATTTT.

The chain links TRBV12-3 or TRBV12-4 to TRBJ1-1; D remains ambiguous. V dropped 3 bases and J dropped 8 bases, with 10 bases sitting between them. The CDR3 spans 12 residues. The CDR3 DNA follows: TGTGCCAGCAGTTTGATGGGCAGAGAAGCTTTCTTT. This gives the protein CASSLMGREAFF.

The J gene is TRBJ2-3, the V gene TRBV6-6; D unresolved. The V end was cut by 0 bases, the J end by 4 bases, with 11 bases between. CDR1 and CDR2 from the germline V gene are MNHNY and SVGAGI (reference sequence). The CDR3 covers 15 residues. CDR3 region: CASSYSSRPPDTQYF. CDR3 sequence (DNA): TGTGCCAGCAGTTACTCTAGCCGCCCCCCAGATACGCAGTATTTT.

Turning to this clonotype: Germline and junction disagree at one end, which may indicate a read error. The genes are TRBV5-3 and TRBJ2-5; weak D call: TRBD2 (5 bases). TRBV5-3 is an ORF, and what it does is uncertain. The CDR3 is 14 residues long. As DNA, the CDR3 is TGTGCCAGCAGCTCGGTCCGGTCGGGGGAGACCCAGTACTTC. It codes for CASSSVRSGETQYF.

The CDR3 bases are TGCAGTGCTAGGGGGACCGGTGGAAACACCATATATTTT. Translation: CSARGTGGNTIYF. The chain is built from TRBV20-1 and TRBJ1-3, with D possibly matching TRBD1 (5 bases). The germline V and J ends were trimmed by 3 bases and 3 bases, with 9 bases remaining between them. Germline CDR1 and CDR2: DFQATT and SNEGSKA (reference sequence). This CDR3 spans 13 amino acids.

The CDR3 region has the DNA TGTGCCAGCAGGGATGCGAGCACAGATACGCAGTATTTT. This codes for CASRDASTDTQYF. J is TRBJ2-3 and V is TRBV5-4; D ambiguous. CDR1 and CDR2 from the germline V gene are SGHNT and YYREEE (reference sequence). CDR3 length: 13 amino acids. Between the trimmed V and J ends, which lost 5 bases and 0 bases, there was a span of 7 bases.

In its sample, this clonotype was seen once. This chain uses TRBV5-4 with TRBJ2-5, with no clear D. The CDR3 sequence is 15 residues long. Germline V lookup: CDR1 SGHNT, CDR2 YYREEE (reference sequence). V was shortened by 0 bases and J by 1 base, with 10 bases between the two germline ends. The CDR3 DNA reads TGTGCCAGCAGCTTGGGAACAAACCGCCAAGAGACCCAGTACTTC. Its translation is CASSLGTNRQETQYF.

This clonotype was seen repeatedly, ten times or more. V and J are TRBV7-2 and TRBJ1-2; D ambiguous. V lost 1 base and J lost 7, with 16 bases in between. The CDR3 loop spans 15 amino acids. Germline-derived CDR1 and CDR2 are SGHTA and FQGNSA. CDR3 residues: CASSLDVLGIFGYTF. In DNA form, the CDR3 reads TGTGCCAGCAGCTTAGATGTGCTCGGTATTTTTGGCTACACCTTC.

The CDR3: CASSWSGSAPGPQHF. The CDR3, as DNA: TGTGCCAGCAGCTGGAGTGGGTCGGCCCCAGGACCCCAGCATTTT. This chain connects TRBV7-1 to TRBJ1-5, with D hard to call. TRBV7-1 counts as an open reading frame of uncertain function. CDR3 length: 15 residues. V was clipped by 4 bases and J by 10 bases, with 20 bases between them.